The 30 T cell receptor beta chains presented below share a single source sample, sequenced in a study of TIL therapy for anti-PD-1-resistant metastatic lung cancer. This was the immunoSEQ v3 assay. The assay was immunoSEQ multiplex PCR, and TCRdb's table has in-frame clones only and misses some. Here the sample spans around 33,000 clones, 74% being singletons. Time point indicated: pre-treatment sample, taken before nivolumab and TIL therapy. The material was blood, obtained at baseline. The receptors shown here come from a woman aged 30-79 years with non-small cell lung cancer.

This sequence joins TRBV25-1 and TRBJ1-2; tentatively, D is TRBD1 (5 bases). Germline CDR1 MGHDK, CDR2 SYGVNS. The CDR3 runs to 12 residues. V was cut by 2 bases and J by 5 bases, with 6 bases left in between. This CDR3 is CASSEAGYGYTF. Written as DNA, the CDR3 is TGTGCCAGCAGTGAAGCAGGGTATGGCTACACCTTC.

J is TRBJ2-7 and V is TRBV7-9; D is perhaps TRBD2 (5 bases). The germline V gene encodes CDR1 SEHNR and CDR2 FQNEAQ (reference sequence). The V and J ends lost 5 bases and 6 bases respectively, with 17 bases between them. The CDR3 consists of 14 residues. The CDR3 is CASSRAVNGGEQYF. The CDR3 nucleotides read TGTGCCAGCAGCCGAGCGGTTAATGGAGGCGAGCAGTACTTC.

The chain couples TRBV7-7 to TRBJ2-7; D is uncertain. CDR3 length equals 14 residues. V was shortened by 2 bases and J by 1 base, with 9 bases between the two germline ends. Germline V gene sequence: CDR1 SSHAT, CDR2 FNYEAQ (reference sequence). This chain's CDR3 is CASSLSLNSYEQYF. The CDR3, as DNA: TGTGCCAGCAGCTTATCCCTAAATTCCTACGAGCAGTACTTC. The entire variable domain, with the rest obtained from reference TRBV7-7 and TRBJ2-7, is as follows: GAGVSQSPRYKVTKRGQDVTLRCDPISSHATLYWYQQALGQGPEFLTYFNYEAQPDKSGLPSDRFSAERPEGSISTLTIQRTEQRDSAMYRCASSLSLNSYEQYFGPGTRLTVT.

This clone was counted once. The chain links TRBV30 to TRBJ2-3; D possibly corresponds to TRBD1 (5 bases). The CDR3 is made up of 14 amino acids. The V and J ends lost 2 bases and 4 bases respectively, with 13 bases between them. From germline, CDR1 is GTSNPN and CDR2 SVGIG (reference sequence). CDR3 loop: CAWSQGVLADTQYF. The CDR3 DNA follows: TGTGCCTGGAGTCAGGGCGTGTTGGCAGATACGCAGTATTTT. Full variable domain (remainder filled in from reference TRBV30 and TRBJ2-3): SQTIHQWPATLVQPVGSPLSLECTVEGTSNPNLYWYRQAAGRGLQLLFYSVGIGQISSEVPQNLSASRPQDRQFILSSKKLLLSDSGFYLCAWSQGVLADTQYFGPGTRLTVL.

The chain is built from TRBV5-1 and TRBJ1-1, with 7 bases lining up with TRBD1. This CDR3 contains 14 residues. Unmatched junction bases numbered 8, after V lost 0 bases and J lost 9 bases. Germline CDR1 SGHRS, CDR2 YFSETQ. CDR3: CASSLARDSTKAFF. The CDR3 coding sequence is TGCGCCAGCAGCTTGGCCCGGGACAGTACTAAAGCTTTCTTT.

The V and J genes are TRBV7-2 and TRBJ2-4; 13 bases are shared with TRBD2. V shed 5 bases, J shed 9 bases, and the junction held 10 bases outside the gene matches. CDR1 and CDR2 from the germline V gene are SGHTA and FQGNSA. The CDR3 loop spans 16 amino acids. CDR3 DNA sequence: TGTGCCAGCAGCACAACTAGCGGGAGGGTGGGCGGCATTCAGTACTTC. Protein: CASSTTSGRVGGIQYF.

CDR3 amino acids: CASSVTRSLGETQYF. Here the CDR3 DNA reads TGCGCCAGCAGCGTGACTAGGTCCCTTGGGGAGACCCAGTACTTC. V is TRBV10-2 and J is TRBJ2-5, with D possibly matching TRBD2 (6 bases). CDR1 is WSHSY, CDR2 SAAADI, per germline. The CDR3 loop spans 15 amino acids. Trimming left V 6 bases short and J 5 bases short, with 19 bases between.

In its sample, this clone was seen a few times. This chain links TRBV6-1 with TRBJ2-7; a weak D match, TRBD1 (6 bases). Per germline, CDR1 MNHNS and CDR2 SASEGT. V was shortened by 3 bases and J by 3 bases, with 15 bases between the two germline ends. CDR3 size: 15 residues. The CDR3 region is CASSESGQIYYEQYF. DNA of the CDR3: TGTGCCAGCAGTGAGTCCGGACAGATATACTACGAGCAGTACTTC.

The chain combines TRBV11-3 with TRBJ2-7, with TRBD1 as a possible D gene (6 bases). This CDR3 has 13 amino acids. Germline assignment: CDR1 SGHNT and CDR2 YENEEA. Trimming removed 2 bases at V and 5 bases at J, with 10 bases between. CDR3 nucleotides: TGTGCCAGCAGCTTAAGGACAGCCCACGAGCAGTACTTC. Amino acids: CASSLRTAHEQYF.

This sequence joins TRBV10-3 and TRBJ2-1; D call uncertain. V was clipped by 7 bases and J by 7 bases, with 14 bases between them. There are 13 residues in the CDR3. Germline CDR1 is ENHRY and CDR2 is SYGVKD. DNA of the CDR3: TGTGCCATCAACCAGGAAGTGGGAAATGAGCAGTTCTTC. Translation: CAINQEVGNEQFF.

The V call is TRBV6-1, the J call TRBJ2-7; a possible D gene is TRBD2 (5 bases). The CDR3 covers 14 residues. Deletions cut 4 bases from V and 0 bases from J, with 10 bases between. CDR1 is MNHNS and CDR2 is SASEGT in the germline V gene. The CDR3 spells CASSGGASSYEQYF. The CDR3 DNA sequence: TGTGCCAGCAGTGGGGGAGCTTCCTCCTACGAGCAGTACTTC.

The chain uses TRBV29-1 and TRBJ2-5, with 12 bases that match TRBD2. The end of the DNA fits TRBJ2-7 better, so the J call may be wrong. The CDR3 covers 13 residues. Looked up from germline, CDR1 is SQVTM and CDR2 is ANQGSEA. The CDR3 bases are TGCAGCGTTAGGACTAGCGGGGACTACGAGCAGTACTTC. Residues: CSVRTSGDYEQYF.

This clone was seen once. The V call is TRBV4-2, the J call TRBJ2-2, with a possible D match to TRBD1 (6 bases). The CDR3 totals 16 residues. The V end was cut by 4 bases, the J end by 0 bases, with 12 bases between. Germline V gene data show CDR1 as LGHNA and CDR2 as YNFKEQ. The CDR3 DNA reads as TGTGCCAGCAGCCCGCCCAGGGGTGCGAACACCGGGGAGCTGTTTTTT. Its translation: CASSPPRGANTGELFF.

The chain carries TRBV21-1 and TRBJ2-3. TRBV21-1 has pseudogene status. The CDR3 consists of 13 residues. CDR3 region: CASSKDDADTQYF. CDR3 coding DNA: TGTGCCAGCAGCAAAGATGACGCAGATACGCAGTATTTT.

The chain joins TRBV10-3 to TRBJ1-5; D perhaps matches TRBD1 (6 bases). From germline, CDR1 is ENHRY and CDR2 SYGVKD. V shed 10 bases and J shed 1 base, with 11 bases lying between them. The CDR3 has 13 residues. The CDR3: CATRQESNQPQHF. DNA for the CDR3: TGTGCCACCAGACAGGAGAGCAATCAGCCCCAGCATTTT.

This clone was counted once. The chain carries TRBV6-5 and TRBJ1-2; a possible D gene is TRBD1 (5 bases). V lost 6 bases, J lost 8 bases, and 22 bases lay in between. The CDR3 loop spans 15 amino acids. Germline V lookup: CDR1 MNHEY, CDR2 SVGAGI. In DNA form, the CDR3 reads TGTGCCAGCAGCCCGCCCTCCCGGGGCGCGTGGGGCTACACCTTC. Encoded protein: CASSPPSRGAWGYTF.

The rearrangement joins TRBV5-4 to TRBJ2-1; perhaps TRBD1 as D (5 bases). The germline V gene has CDR1 SGHNT and CDR2 YYREEE (reference sequence). The ends were cut back, 0 bases at V and 7 bases at J, with 14 bases in the middle. The CDR3 runs 15 residues. CDR3 DNA: TGTGCCAGCAGCTTGGTGACTCAGGGTAATAATGAGCAGTTCTTC. Amino acid sequence: CASSLVTQGNNEQFF.

The V call is TRBV18, the J call TRBJ1-5, with TRBD1 as a possible D gene (6 bases). Germline values: CDR1 KGHSH, CDR2 LQKENI. The CDR3 length is 13 residues. V shed 2 bases and J shed 4 bases, with 6 bases lying between them. In DNA form, the CDR3 reads TGTGCCAGCTCACCAGGACAGAATCAGCCCCAGCATTTT. This gives the protein CASSPGQNQPQHF.

The chain recombines TRBV5-1 with TRBJ2-5; 7 nucleotides match TRBD2. CDR3 length equals 13 residues. V was pared by 7 bases and J by 5 bases, with 8 bases of the junction left unmatched. From germline, CDR1 is SGHRS and CDR2 YFSETQ. The CDR3 sequence: CASSFDGRETQYF. The CDR3 bases are TGCGCCAGCTCATTTGACGGGAGGGAGACCCAGTACTTC.

The V call is TRBV11-3, the J call TRBJ1-1; possibly TRBD1 for D (5 bases). There are 17 residues in the CDR3. Between the trimmed V and J ends, which lost 0 bases and 2 bases, there was a span of 16 bases. In germline, CDR1 is SGHNT, CDR2 YENEEA. The CDR3 reads CASSLDIFGHLNTEAFF. For the CDR3, the DNA is TGTGCCAGCAGCTTAGATATTTTCGGACACCTCAACACTGAAGCTTTCTTT. The variable domain in full, with the rest retrieved from reference TRBV11-3 and TRBJ1-1, is EAGVVQSPRYKIIEKKQPVAFWCNPISGHNTLYWYLQNLGQGPELLIRYENEEAVDDSQLPKDRFSAERLKGVDSTLKIQPAELGDSAVYLCASSLDIFGHLNTEAFFGQGTRLTVV.

The chain is built from TRBV11-3 and TRBJ2-1, with 9 bases aligning to TRBD2. Trimming removed 1 base from V and 9 bases from J; junction bases left unmatched: 7. CDR1 is SGHNT and CDR2 is YENEEA in the germline V gene. This CDR3 has 15 residues. This CDR3 reads CASSLGGLAGSEQFF. The CDR3 region has the DNA TGTGCCAGCAGCTTAGGTGGTCTAGCGGGATCTGAGCAGTTCTTC.

The gene calls are TRBV4-1 and TRBJ1-4; D is unclear. The V gene's germline CDR1 is MGHRA and CDR2 YSYEKL. This CDR3 is built from 15 residues. Trimming shortened V by 2 bases and J by 12 bases, and 19 bases separated the two germline ends. CDR3 sequence: CASSQLTIGRGELFF. The CDR3 nucleotides are TGCGCCAGCAGCCAACTAACTATAGGCAGAGGCGAACTGTTTTTT.

The gene calls are TRBV9 and TRBJ1-3; D remains unclear. Deletions cut 2 bases from V and 0 bases from J, with 6 bases between. This CDR3 comprises 14 residues. Germline CDR1 SGDLS, CDR2 YYNGEE. The CDR3 region is CASSVDGSGNTIYF. The DNA of the CDR3 is TGTGCCAGCAGCGTCGACGGCTCTGGAAACACCATATATTTT.

In its sample, this clone was seen a few times. This rearrangement joins TRBV5-1 to TRBJ2-7; D is ambiguous. Germline CDR1 is SGHRS and CDR2 is YFSETQ. V shed 1 base and J shed 3 bases, with 11 bases lying between them. This CDR3 region has 14 residues. The chain's CDR3 is CASSLRTSGYEQYF. The CDR3 nucleotides read TGCGCCAGCAGCTTGCGGACCTCAGGCTACGAGCAGTACTTC.

The V gene is TRBV7-2, the J gene TRBJ2-2, with a tentative D call TRBD2 (5 bases). The CDR3 is made up of 13 amino acids. Per germline, CDR1 SGHTA and CDR2 FQGNSA. V lost 2 bases and J lost 6, with 7 bases in between. The CDR3 coding sequence is TGTGCCAGCAGCTTACTTAGCGCCGGGGAGCTGTTTTTT. It is translated as CASSLLSAGELFF.

This clone was seen a handful of times. CDR3 nucleotide sequence: TGTGCCAGCAGCACACAGGGGGCGTTAGCGGGAGGAACCCAGTACTTC. This sequence encodes CASSTQGALAGGTQYF. The rearrangement links TRBV11-2 to TRBJ2-5; D possibly corresponds to TRBD2 (10 bases). V lost 5 bases, J lost 8 bases, and 24 bases lay in between. The CDR3 sequence is 16 residues long. CDR1 and CDR2 from the germline V gene are SGHAT and FQNNGV.

This clone showed up just once. This chain uses TRBV5-5 with TRBJ1-2; 9 positions match TRBD1. Per the germline V gene, CDR1 is SGHKS and CDR2 is YYEKEE (reference sequence). The CDR3 sequence is 14 residues long. J lost 6 bases, V lost 2 bases, and 5 bases had no gene match. The CDR3 nucleotides are TGTGCCAGCAGCTTTGGGACAGGGCCCAATGGCTACACCTTC. Its protein is CASSFGTGPNGYTF.

The chain carries TRBV5-8 and TRBJ1-1; D is unresolved. Germline values: CDR1 SGHTS, CDR2 YDEGEE. This CDR3 spans 14 amino acids. Trimming removed 4 bases at V and 0 bases at J, with 10 bases between. CDR3 sequence: CASSPRGMNTEAFF. In DNA form, the CDR3 reads TGTGCCAGCAGCCCACGCGGTATGAACACTGAAGCTTTCTTT.

This rearrangement joins TRBV19 to TRBJ1-2, with TRBD1 matching over 10 bases. The V segment lost 4 bases and the J segment 8 bases; nucleotides outside the gene matches: 7. This CDR3 has 14 amino acids. Germline V gene sequence: CDR1 LNHDA, CDR2 SQIVND (reference sequence). CDR3 in DNA: TGTGCCAGTAGTACGGCGGGACAGGGGCTAGGCTACACCTTC. As protein: CASSTAGQGLGYTF.

This clone is labeled medium-sized. The CDR3 region has the DNA TGCGCCAGCAGCTTGCCTCGACAGGGCGGTACCGGGGAGCTGTTTTTT. This gives the protein CASSLPRQGGTGELFF. The chain combines TRBV5-1 with TRBJ2-2; 7 positions agree with TRBD1. The length of the CDR3 is 16 residues. Germline V gives CDR1 SGHRS, CDR2 YFSETQ. Trimming cost V 1 base and J 5 bases; bases outside gene matches: 8.